These T cell receptor beta chains were read from a single sample in a study of shared clonotypes between healthy human individuals. Libraries were prepared by immunoSEQ multiplex PCR; TCRdb keeps only in-frame clonotypes and omits some of them. The profile shows under 1 million clones, approximately 92% of them singletons. The sample taken for sequencing was naive CD8+ T cells sorted from blood. These TCRs come from a man aged 25-45 years in good health. CDR3s include the opening cysteine and the closing phenylalanine or tryptophan. D genes are given only for firm matches. Clone size, where shown, is once, few, many, or a class for clones that have expanded.

j_call clone_size d_call v_call cdr3_nt cdr3_aa
TRBJ2-7 NA NA TRBV5-6 TGTGCCAGCGGGGTAGGAACCGGCGAGCAGTACTTC CASGVGTGEQYF
TRBJ2-7 NA TRBD2 TRBV28 TGTGCCAGCCGCTGGGCTAGCGGGAGGAACGAGCAGTACTTC CASRWASGRNEQYF
TRBJ2-4 NA TRBD2 TRBV11-2 TGTGCCAGCAGCCCGCCGGGACTAGCGGAAAAAAACATTCAGTACTTC CASSPPGLAEKNIQYF
TRBJ2-7 NA TRBD2 TRBV2 TGTGCCAGCAGTGACACTAGCGGGAGGTACGAGCAGTACTTC CASSDTSGRYEQYF
TRBJ1-5 NA NA TRBV28 TGTGCCAGCAGTCCTACAGGGATCGCGGATCAGCCCCAGCATTTT CASSPTGIADQPQHF
TRBJ2-7 NA NA TRBV7-9 TGTGCCAGCAGCTGGACCGACTACGAGCAGTACTTC CASSWTDYEQYF
TRBJ2-7 NA NA TRBV27 TGTGCCAGCAGTCCTGTAGGGCGCGAGCAGTACTTC CASSPVGREQYF
TRBJ2-7 once TRBD2 TRBV6-6 TGTGCCAGCATTCCGGGACTAAACGCCTACGAGCAGTACTTC CASIPGLNAYEQYF
TRBJ2-1 NA NA TRBV11-2 TGTGCCAGCAGCTTAGATGAATTGGTAGCTGGATCTTACAATGAGCAGTTCTTC CASSLDELVAGSYNEQFF
TRBJ1-2 NA TRBD1 TRBV27 TGTGCCAGCAGTTTTATCGACAGGGGTAACTATGGCTACACCTTC CASSFIDRGNYGYTF
TRBJ2-1 once NA TRBV19 TGTGCCAGTAGTATTGCTGTGAGCTCCTACAATGAGCAGTTCTTC CASSIAVSSYNEQFF
TRBJ2-7 NA NA TRBV9 TGTGCCAGCAGCCCCCGGGACACCCCCGAGCAGTACTTC CASSPRDTPEQYF
TRBJ2-5 NA NA TRBV27 TGTGCCAGCAGTTTGGATAGGGCAGAGACCCAGTACTTC CASSLDRAETQYF
TRBJ2-7 NA TRBD2 TRBV6-1 TGTGCCACCGGACTAGCGGGAGTTTACGAGCAGTACTTC CATGLAGVYEQYF
TRBJ2-1 NA NA TRBV7-8 TGTGCCAGCAGCTTAAGAGTCTACCCGCCAGACAATGAGCAGTTCTTC CASSLRVYPPDNEQFF
TRBJ1-2 NA NA TRBV5-1 TGCGCCAGCAGCTTGGTCGGCCTATCCCGTGCCGGTGGCGGCTACACCTTC CASSLVGLSRAGGGYTF
TRBJ2-3 NA NA TRBV6-4 TGTGCCAGCAGTACAGGGGGGGGCACAGATACGCAGTATTTT CASSTGGGTDTQYF
TRBJ2-2 NA TRBD1 TRBV5-5 TGTGCCAGCAGCTTGGGCTCATGGACAGGGACGAACACCGGGGAGCTGTTTTTT CASSLGSWTGTNTGELFF
TRBJ2-2 NA NA TRBV7-2 TGTGCCAGCAGCCCCAATGGCCCTAGCGTTAACACCGGGGAGCTGTTTTTT CASSPNGPSVNTGELFF
TRBJ1-4 NA NA TRBV5-6 TGTGCCAGCAGCTTGTTCGGGGGTGATTGGACTAATGAAAAACTGTTTTTT CASSLFGGDWTNEKLFF
TRBJ1-5 NA NA TRBV2 TGTGCCAGCAGTGAAATTGGTCCGGAGATGGGCAATCAGCCCCAGCATTTT CASSEIGPEMGNQPQHF
TRBJ2-5 few NA TRBV30 TGTGCCAACGCGCTTACCGAGGGCTCGCAAGAGACCCAGTACTTC CANALTEGSQETQYF
TRBJ1-2 few NA TRBV7-8 TGTGCCAGCAGCTTACACCTCAGGGATGGCTACACCTTC CASSLHLRDGYTF
TRBJ1-4 NA NA TRBV4-3 TGCGCCAGCAGGCTCGGGGAAAAACTGTTTTTT CASRLGEKLFF
TRBJ2-5 once TRBD1 TRBV7-9 TGTGCCAGCAGCACTCCCGACAGGGATCGTTGGCAAGAGACCCAGTACTTC CASSTPDRDRWQETQYF
TRBJ2-5 NA TRBD2 TRBV15 TGTGCCACCAGCAACAGCGGGGTGGGAGAGACCCAGTACTTC CATSNSGVGETQYF
TRBJ2-1 NA NA TRBV27 TGTGCCAGCAGAAGGCCGGGAACCTACAATGAGCAGTTCTTC CASRRPGTYNEQFF
TRBJ1-2 NA NA TRBV6-1 TGTGCCAGCAGTGAATCGGGTGGCTACACCTTC CASSESGGYTF
TRBJ2-1 NA TRBD2 TRBV10-1 TGCGCCAGCAGTGAGTCGTTGGGACTAGCGAGCAATGAGCAGTTCTTC CASSESLGLASNEQFF
TRBJ2-7 NA NA TRBV7-9 TGTGCCAGCAGCTTAGAGGGTTCAAAGTCCTACGAGCAGTACTTC CASSLEGSKSYEQYF
TRBJ2-3 NA NA TRBV7-2 TGTGCCAGCAGCTTAGATAGGTCGAGTACAGATACGCAGTATTTT CASSLDRSSTDTQYF